This T cell receptor (beta chain) was obtained from a study of T cells in Graves' hyperthyroidism and ophthalmopathy. This CDR3 is built from 16 residues. Germline V gives CDR1 PRHDT, CDR2 FYEKMQ (reference sequence). Losses at the gene ends were 6 bases for V and 0 bases for J; bases not matched to a gene: 5. Amplification of TCR beta CDR3 regions used RNA as the template. TCR CDR3 underwent first-round RT-PCR with the HTBI primer set. TCRdb re-analysed the multiplex PCR reads in MiXCR, keeping a single row per CDR3 protein. The sample has 600,000 to 700,000 distinct CDR3 sequences; about 45% are singletons.

The sequence derives from an adult man with Graves' disease, either hyperthyroidism or ophthalmopathy (not recorded which). This chain joins TRBV13 and TRBJ2-2; 9 nucleotides align to TRBD2. Sequenced material: peripheral blood or thyroid tissue (not recorded which). DNA for the CDR3: TGTGCCAGCAGTAGTCGACTAGCGGCGAACACCGGGGAGCTGTTTTTT. It yields the protein CASSSRLAANTGELFF.